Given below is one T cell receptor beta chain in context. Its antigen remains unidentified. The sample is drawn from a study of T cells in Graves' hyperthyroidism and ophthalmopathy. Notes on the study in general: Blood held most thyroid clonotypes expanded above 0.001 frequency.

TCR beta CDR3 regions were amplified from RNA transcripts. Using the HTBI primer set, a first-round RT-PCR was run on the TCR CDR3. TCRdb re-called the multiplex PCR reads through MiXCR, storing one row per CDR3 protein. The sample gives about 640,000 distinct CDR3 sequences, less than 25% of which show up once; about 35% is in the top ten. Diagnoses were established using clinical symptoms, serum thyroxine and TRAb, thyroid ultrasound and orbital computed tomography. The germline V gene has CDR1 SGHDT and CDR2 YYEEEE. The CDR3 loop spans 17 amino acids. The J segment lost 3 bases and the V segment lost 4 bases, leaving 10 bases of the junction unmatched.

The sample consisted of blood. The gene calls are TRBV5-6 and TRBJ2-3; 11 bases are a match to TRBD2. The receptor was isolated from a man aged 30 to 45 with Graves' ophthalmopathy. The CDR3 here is CASSQVGGTSGTDTQYF. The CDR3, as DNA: TGTGCCAGCAGCCAAGTGGGCGGGACTAGCGGAACAGATACGCAGTATTTT.